The rows below give T cell receptor beta chains drawn from one sample of a study of blood T cell repertoires in COVID-19. Sequencing was performed with immunoSEQ multiplex PCR; in TCRdb, only in-frame clones are kept and a portion is missing. The table shows about 220,000 clones, with about 80% occurring only once. The sequencing sample was made of PBMCs or T cells enriched from blood (not recorded which). The receptors were sampled from a woman aged 35 to 49 with acute COVID-19. Both conserved end residues are part of each CDR3. Each record gives: clone size, D gene, V gene, J gene, CDR3 DNA, CDR3 protein. The D gene is left open where the match is weak. A clone size is listed for some rows: how often the clone was seen (once, few, many), or a class if it is expanded.

>-|-|TRBV14|TRBJ2-3
TGTGCCAGCAGCCAACACCCTCCAGGGGGACTTAGCACAGATACGCAGTATTTT
CASSQHPPGGLSTDTQYF
>-|TRBD1|TRBV28|TRBJ2-7
TGTGCCAGCAGTCAACAGGGGGGCTACGAGCAGTACTTC
CASSQQGGYEQYF
>many|-|TRBV19|TRBJ2-1
TGTGCCAGTAAGAGCGTCGTTCGTGAGCAGTTCTTC
CASKSVVREQFF
>-|TRBD1|TRBV7-8|TRBJ2-7
TGTGCCAGCAGCTTAGCCCTTCCGGGACAGGGCTACGAGCAGTACTTC
CASSLALPGQGYEQYF
>-|-|TRBV5-8|TRBJ2-1
TGTGCCAGCAGCTTCGCCCTGGCCTTAAGCTCCTACAATGAGCAGTTCTTC
CASSFALALSSYNEQFF
>-|TRBD2|TRBV7-2|TRBJ2-7
TGTGCCAGCAGCTTGTCTAGCGGGTGGGCCTACGAGCAGTACTTC
CASSLSSGWAYEQYF
>once|TRBD1|TRBV19|TRBJ2-7
TGTGCCAGCACGATGACCGGGACAGGGGCTGACGAGCAGTACTTC
CASTMTGTGADEQYF
>once|TRBD1|TRBV30|TRBJ1-2
TGTGCCTGGAGTTTCACAGGGGGCTGGTATGGCTACACCTTC
CAWSFTGGWYGYTF
>-|-|TRBV4-3|TRBJ1-4
TGCGCCAGCAGCCCAGGTACTCGGCAGGGCAATGAAAAACTGTTTTTT
CASSPGTRQGNEKLFF
>-|TRBD1|TRBV6-5|TRBJ1-3
TGTGCCAGCAGTTATGACAGGGGGCCTGGAAACACCATATATTTT
CASSYDRGPGNTIYF
>-|TRBD1|TRBV30|TRBJ1-2
TGTGCCTGGGGACAGGGGCCCCCATATGGCTACACCTTC
CAWGQGPPYGYTF
>-|TRBD1|TRBV5-1|TRBJ2-7
TGCGCCAGCAGCAGAGGACAGGGGGTATCCTACGAGCAGTACTTC
CASSRGQGVSYEQYF
>-|-|TRBV27|TRBJ1-1
TGTGCCACCAAATCGGGGGGCAGTGAAGCTTTCTTT
CATKSGGSEAFF
>-|-|TRBV7-9|TRBJ2-7
TGTGCCAGCAGCTTGTACTACGAGCAGTACTTC
CASSLYYEQYF
>-|TRBD2|TRBV4-1|TRBJ2-7
TGCGCCAGCAGCCAAGATATGGCGCGGGAGTTCTCCTACGAGCAGTACTTC
CASSQDMAREFSYEQYF
>-|TRBD1|TRBV5-1|TRBJ1-4
TGCGCCAGCAGCCAGGACAGGGGGAACGAAAAACTGTTTTTT
CASSQDRGNEKLFF
>-|-|TRBV6-5|TRBJ1-2
TGTGCCAGCAGTTACGGTGGGGGGAACTATGGCTACACCTTC
CASSYGGGNYGYTF
>few|TRBD2|TRBV18|TRBJ2-5
TGTGCCAGCTCCCCGTCGCGGGGGGGGATTGAGACCCAGTACTTC
CASSPSRGGIETQYF
>-|-|TRBV28|TRBJ1-1
TGTGCCAGCAGTTCTTACCCCCGGACAGAAAACACTGAAGCTTTCTTT
CASSSYPRTENTEAFF
>-|TRBD2|TRBV19|TRBJ2-6
TGTGCCACCTCCCGGGGGGGGGTCGGGGCCAACGTCCTGACTTTC
CATSRGGVGANVLTF
>-|-|TRBV5-6|TRBJ1-4
TGTGCCAGCAGCCTTGAGCGTAATGAAAAACTGTTTTTT
CASSLERNEKLFF
>-|TRBD2|TRBV11-2|TRBJ2-1
TGTGCCAGCAGCTTAATACTAGCGGGATACAATGAGCAGTTCTTC
CASSLILAGYNEQFF
>-|-|TRBV5-4|TRBJ2-2
TGTGCCAGCAGCCTCGTCCCGGGTCTGAACACCGGGGAGCTGTTTTTT
CASSLVPGLNTGELFF
>-|-|TRBV7-6|TRBJ1-2
TGTGCCAGCAGCTTAGCCCAGACCATGAGTGAGGTCTATGGCTACACCTTC
CASSLAQTMSEVYGYTF
>once|-|TRBV27|TRBJ2-6
TGTGCCAGCAGTTGGGCACCTGGGGCCAACGTCCTGACTTTC
CASSWAPGANVLTF
>few|-|TRBV21-1|TRBJ1-5
TGTGCCAGCAGCAAAACGGGGGGTCAGCCCCAGCATTTT
CASSKTGGQPQHF
>-|-|TRBV19|TRBJ2-3
TGTGCCAGTAGTATGAATCGACTACAAGATACGCAGTATTTT
CASSMNRLQDTQYF
>-|-|TRBV5-4|TRBJ2-4
TGTGCCAGCAGCATAGAGAACATTCAGTACTTC
CASSIENIQYF
>-|-|TRBV11-2|TRBJ2-1
TGTGCCAGCAGCTTAGTACTAGAGCAGTTCTTC
CASSLVLEQFF
>-|TRBD1|TRBV6-5|TRBJ2-4
TGTGCCAGCAGTCACGTGACAGGGAAGGTTAACATTCAGTACTTC
CASSHVTGKVNIQYF
>-|TRBD2|TRBV10-2|TRBJ2-7
TGCGCCAGCAGTGATTCGTTTGGGACTAGCGGCATCTACTCCTACGAGCAGTACTTC
CASSDSFGTSGIYSYEQYF
>-|TRBD1|TRBV11-2|TRBJ2-5
TGTGCCAGCAGATGGACAGGGGAAGAGACCCAGTACTTC
CASRWTGEETQYF
>-|TRBD1|TRBV4-3|TRBJ1-1
TGCGCCAGCAAACAGGGGTTGAACACTGAAGCTTTCTTT
CASKQGLNTEAFF
>-|TRBD2|TRBV11-3|TRBJ2-3
TGTGCCAGCAGCTTAGGGACTAGCGGGGGGGCATCCGATACGCAGTATTTT
CASSLGTSGGASDTQYF
>-|TRBD1|TRBV7-2|TRBJ1-5
TGTGCCAGCAGCCCGCAGGGGGCTGGGCTATACAATCAGCCCCAGCATTTT
CASSPQGAGLYNQPQHF
>once|TRBD1|TRBV6-4|TRBJ1-4
TGTGCCAGCCGTTGGCAGGGGGTGTCCTATAATGAAAAACTGTTTTTT
CASRWQGVSYNEKLFF
>-|TRBD1|TRBV28|TRBJ2-2
TGTGCCAGCAGATGGGACAGGGGCACCGGGGAGCTGTTTTTT
CASRWDRGTGELFF
>-|-|TRBV21-1|TRBJ2-1
TGTGCCAGCAGCGTTACGAGGGGACAGTCCTCCTACAATGAGCAGTTCTTC
CASSVTRGQSSYNEQFF
>-|TRBD1|TRBV6-1|TRBJ1-1
TGTGCCAGCAGCGAATACACAGGGGGCGGTGAAGCTTTCTTT
CASSEYTGGGEAFF
>-|-|TRBV5-1|TRBJ2-7
TGCGCCAGCAGCCGAACCCCAGGGTCTGGAGAGCAGTACTTC
CASSRTPGSGEQYF
>-|TRBD2|TRBV10-2|TRBJ2-7
TGCGCCAGCAGTGACGGTAGCGGGAGGGCCTTTTACGAGCAGTACTTC
CASSDGSGRAFYEQYF
>-|TRBD2|TRBV7-7|TRBJ2-1
TGTGCCAGCAGCAAACTAGCGGGAGGGCCTGATGAGCAGTTCTTC
CASSKLAGGPDEQFF
>-|TRBD1|TRBV7-8|TRBJ1-1
TGTGCCAGCAGCCCCAGAGGGGGCAGGAATCCCAACACTGAAGCTTTCTTT
CASSPRGGRNPNTEAFF
>-|-|TRBV3-1/TRBV3-2|TRBJ1-6
TGTGCCAGCAGCCAACGGGAAAATTCACCCCTCCACTTT
CASSQRENSPLHF
>-|-|TRBV9|TRBJ1-1
TGTGCCAGCAGCGTAGGAGTCCCTGGGAACACTGAAGCTTTCTTT
CASSVGVPGNTEAFF
>-|TRBD1|TRBV6-2/TRBV6-3|TRBJ2-2
TGTGCCAGCAGTCCCCGCGACAGGGGGGGAAACACCGGGGAGCTGTTTTTT
CASSPRDRGGNTGELFF
>few|TRBD1|TRBV6-5|TRBJ2-2
TGTGCCAGCAGTTGGGACAGGCGCTACACCGGGGAGCTGTTTTTT
CASSWDRRYTGELFF
>-|-|TRBV7-2|TRBJ1-1
TGTGCCAGCAGCCTAGGAGGGTTTGGCACTGAAGCTTTCTTT
CASSLGGFGTEAFF
>-|-|TRBV5-4|TRBJ2-5
TGTGCCAGCAGCTTCAGGGATGGTGGGGAGACCCAGTACTTC
CASSFRDGGETQYF
>once|TRBD2|TRBV4-3|TRBJ2-1
TGCGCCAGCAGCCAACAGACTAGCGGGGGCGATGAGCAGTTCTTC
CASSQQTSGGDEQFF
>few|-|TRBV2|TRBJ2-5
TGTGCCAGCAGGGCCACTAGTTCTGAGACCCAGTACTTC
CASRATSSETQYF
>-|TRBD1|TRBV5-6|TRBJ2-7
TGTGCCAGCAGCTTGGTAGGGGGCGCGTACGAGCAGTACTTC
CASSLVGGAYEQYF